This T cell receptor beta chain originates from a study of T cell responses to AZD1222 COVID-19 vaccine. Study findings and constraints: Only after the peak T cell response were repertoires sampled. Most donors were white British, females outnumbered males, and clonal diversity was possibly underestimated.

Germline V gene data show CDR1 as SNHLY and CDR2 as FYNNEI. This CDR3 has 15 residues. The V gene end was trimmed by 7 bases and the J gene end by 8 bases; junction bases not matched to a gene: 11. TCRdb's copy holds only in-frame clones and misses some; the assay was immunoSEQ multiplex PCR. The sample records roughly 97,000 clones, over 90% being singletons. A word on this clone: Its antigen is unidentified.

The TCR originated in an adult in good health. The sequences come from peripheral blood, collected on day 0 of AZD1222 vaccination. V is TRBV2 and J is TRBJ1-6; 7 positions agree with TRBD1. The CDR3 DNA follows: TGTGCCAGCACTCCCCCCCCGGGACAGTATTCACCCCTCCACTTT. Protein product: CASTPPPGQYSPLHF.